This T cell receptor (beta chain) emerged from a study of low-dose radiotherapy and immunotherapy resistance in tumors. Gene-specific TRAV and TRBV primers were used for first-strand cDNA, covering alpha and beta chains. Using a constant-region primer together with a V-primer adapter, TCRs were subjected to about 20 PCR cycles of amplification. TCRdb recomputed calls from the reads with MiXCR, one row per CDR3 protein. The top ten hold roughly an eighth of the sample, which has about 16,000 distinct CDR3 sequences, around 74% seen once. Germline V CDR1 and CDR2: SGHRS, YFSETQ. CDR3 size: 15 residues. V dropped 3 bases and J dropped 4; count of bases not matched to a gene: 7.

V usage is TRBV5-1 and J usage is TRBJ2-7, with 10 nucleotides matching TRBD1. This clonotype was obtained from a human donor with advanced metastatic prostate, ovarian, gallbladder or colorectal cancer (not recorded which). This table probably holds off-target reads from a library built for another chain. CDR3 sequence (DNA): TGCGCCAGCAGCTCGACAGGGGGCCCTAATTACGAGCAGTACTTC. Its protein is CASSSTGGPNYEQYF.